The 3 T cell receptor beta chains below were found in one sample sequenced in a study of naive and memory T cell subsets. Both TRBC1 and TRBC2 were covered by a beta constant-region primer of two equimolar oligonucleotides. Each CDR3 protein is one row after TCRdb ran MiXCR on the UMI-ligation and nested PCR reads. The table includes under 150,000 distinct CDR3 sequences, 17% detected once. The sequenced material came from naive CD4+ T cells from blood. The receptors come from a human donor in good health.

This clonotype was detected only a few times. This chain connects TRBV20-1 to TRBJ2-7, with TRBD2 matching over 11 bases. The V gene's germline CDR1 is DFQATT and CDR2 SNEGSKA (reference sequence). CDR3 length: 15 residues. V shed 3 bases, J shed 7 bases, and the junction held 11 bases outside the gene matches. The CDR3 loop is CSASPLAGVRWEQYF. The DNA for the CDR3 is TGCAGTGCTAGTCCACTAGCGGGAGTGCGGTGGGAGCAGTACTTC.

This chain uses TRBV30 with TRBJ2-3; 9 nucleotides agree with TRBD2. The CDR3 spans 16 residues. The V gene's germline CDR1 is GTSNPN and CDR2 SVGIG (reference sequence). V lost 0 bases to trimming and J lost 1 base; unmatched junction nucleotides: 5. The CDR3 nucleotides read TGTGCCTGGAGTGTTGTAGGCGGGAGGGGCACAGATACGCAGTATTTT. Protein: CAWSVVGGRGTDTQYF.

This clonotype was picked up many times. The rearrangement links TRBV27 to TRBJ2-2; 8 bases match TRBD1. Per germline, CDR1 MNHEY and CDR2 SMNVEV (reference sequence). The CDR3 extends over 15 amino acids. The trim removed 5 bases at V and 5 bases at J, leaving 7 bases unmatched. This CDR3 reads CASSPRQGWTGELFF. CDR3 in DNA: TGTGCCAGCAGTCCCAGACAGGGGTGGACCGGGGAGCTGTTTTTT.